The clone carrying this T cell receptor beta chain was seen just once. Its antigen is not identified. Using its own MiXCR run on the 5' RACE reads, TCRdb lists one record per CDR3 protein. The table lists about 560,000 distinct CDR3 sequences, 17% of them singletons. J gave up 8 bases and V 0 bases, and 11 bases lay outside the gene matches. CDR1 and CDR2 from the germline V gene are MGHRA and YSYEKL. This CDR3 contains 16 residues. The source of the sample is a study of T-cell memory formation after mild COVID-19. As for the study in general: The study found TCR clusters largely donor specific. General study results and limits: Cross-reactive memory apparently joined, as some responding clones appeared in pre-infection memory.

The sequence was obtained from an adult woman who had mild COVID-19 (a few samples of this study predate the infection). Cell type and time point are not known. What was sequenced was PBMCs or a T cell subset sorted from them (not recorded which). The rearrangement links TRBV4-1 to TRBJ1-2; 8 nucleotides match TRBD1. The CDR3 nucleotides read TGCGCCAGCAGCCAAGATATGATCCGACAGGGGTCCGGCTACACCTTC. This gives the protein CASSQDMIRQGSGYTF.